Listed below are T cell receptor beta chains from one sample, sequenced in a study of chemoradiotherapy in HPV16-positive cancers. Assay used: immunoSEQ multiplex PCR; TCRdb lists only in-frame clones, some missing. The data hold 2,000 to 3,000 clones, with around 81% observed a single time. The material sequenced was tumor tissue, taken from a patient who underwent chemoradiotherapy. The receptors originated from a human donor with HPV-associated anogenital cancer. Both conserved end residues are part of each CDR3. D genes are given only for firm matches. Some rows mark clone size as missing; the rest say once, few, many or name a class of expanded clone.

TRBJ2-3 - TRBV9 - CASNSGSRDTQYF TGTGCCAGCAACTCCGGGAGCAGAGATACGCAGTATTTT
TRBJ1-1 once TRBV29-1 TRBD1 CSVAGTGGTEAFF TGCAGCGTTGCCGGCACAGGGGGCACTGAAGCTTTCTTT
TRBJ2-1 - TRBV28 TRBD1 CASSLSSGTGGHEQFF TGTGCCAGCAGTCTCAGCTCCGGGACAGGAGGGCATGAGCAGTTCTTC
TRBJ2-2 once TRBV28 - CASKTYPTGELFF TGTGCCAGCAAGACATATCCCACCGGGGAGCTGTTTTTT
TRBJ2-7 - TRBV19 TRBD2 CASSGSGRTYEQYF TGTGCCAGTAGTGGAAGCGGGAGGACCTACGAGCAGTACTTC
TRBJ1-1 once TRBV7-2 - CASSLVVWNTEAFF TGTGCCAGCAGCTTAGTTGTTTGGAACACTGAAGCTTTCTTT
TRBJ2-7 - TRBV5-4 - CASSLLSAGDEQYF TGTGCCAGCAGCTTGCTCTCGGCCGGGGATGAGCAGTACTTC
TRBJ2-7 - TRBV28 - CASSLERASSYEQYF TGTGCCAGCAGTTTGGAAAGGGCGAGCTCCTACGAGCAGTACTTC
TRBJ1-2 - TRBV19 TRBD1 CASGVPGGNLYGYTF TGTGCCAGTGGGGTTCCAGGGGGCAACCTCTATGGCTACACCTTC
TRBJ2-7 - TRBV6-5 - CASRRARQAYEQYF TGTGCCAGCAGGAGAGCCCGACAAGCCTACGAGCAGTACTTC
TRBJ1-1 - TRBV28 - CASSSPGVMAVTEAFF TGTGCCAGCAGTTCCCCCGGGGTAATGGCCGTCACTGAAGCTTTCTTT
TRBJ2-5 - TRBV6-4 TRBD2 CASRSGPLGREIQTQYF TGTGCCAGCAGATCGGGGCCCTTAGGGCGGGAGATACAGACCCAGTACTTC
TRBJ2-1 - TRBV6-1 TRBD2 CASRRLAGGPGEQFF TGTGCCAGCAGACGACTAGCGGGAGGGCCAGGTGAGCAGTTCTTC
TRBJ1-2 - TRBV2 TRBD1 CASSSGTGVLLYGYTF TGTGCCAGCAGTTCCGGGACAGGGGTCCTACTCTATGGCTACACCTTC
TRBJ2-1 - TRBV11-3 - CASSPSLRTGEQFF TGTGCCAGCAGCCCATCCCTTAGGACGGGAGAGCAGTTCTTC
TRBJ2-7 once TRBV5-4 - CASSLAGGPYEQYF TGTGCCAGCAGCTTGGCAGGGGGGCCCTACGAGCAGTACTTC
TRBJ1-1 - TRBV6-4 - CASSERGNTEAFF TGTGCCAGCAGTGAAAGGGGAAACACTGAAGCTTTCTTT
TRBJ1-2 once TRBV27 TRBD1 CASRRQGGFYGYTF TGTGCCAGCAGGCGACAGGGGGGGTTCTATGGCTACACCTTC
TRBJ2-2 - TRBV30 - CAWSVVNVGNTGELFF TGTGCCTGGAGTGTAGTGAACGTCGGGAACACCGGGGAGCTGTTTTTT
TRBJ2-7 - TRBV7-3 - CASSLVPLTGEQYF TGTGCCAGCAGCTTAGTCCCGCTTACGGGGGAGCAGTACTTC
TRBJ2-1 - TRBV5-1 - CASNPSRGRVYNEQFF TGCGCCAGCAACCCATCTAGGGGGAGGGTCTACAATGAGCAGTTCTTC
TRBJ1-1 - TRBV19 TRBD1 CASGHRGPTEAFF TGTGCCAGTGGACACAGGGGGCCCACTGAAGCTTTCTTT
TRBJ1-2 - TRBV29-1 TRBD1 CSVEASGQGAYGYTF TGCAGCGTTGAAGCCTCCGGACAGGGGGCTTATGGCTACACCTTC
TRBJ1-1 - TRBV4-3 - CASSQASRGSTEAFF TGCGCCAGCAGCCAAGCTTCCCGAGGGAGCACTGAAGCTTTCTTT
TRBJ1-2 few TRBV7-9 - CAGLVGSGYGYTF TGTGCCGGCTTAGTGGGGTCTGGCTATGGCTACACCTTC
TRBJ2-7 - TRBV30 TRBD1 CAWSVYRGGEQYF TGTGCCTGGAGTGTATACAGGGGCGGCGAGCAGTACTTC
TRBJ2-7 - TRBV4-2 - CASSQEGGGRYEQYF TGTGCCAGCAGCCAAGAGGGAGGGGGTAGATACGAGCAGTACTTC
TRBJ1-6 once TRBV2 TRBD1 CASSGWTGSSPLHF TGTGCCAGCAGTGGATGGACAGGGAGTTCACCCCTCCACTTT
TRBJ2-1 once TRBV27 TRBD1 CASSARTGGGEQFF TGTGCCAGCAGTGCACGGACAGGGGGCGGTGAGCAGTTCTTC
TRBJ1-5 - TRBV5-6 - CASSRLRQPQHF TGTGCCAGCAGCCGCCTACGGCAGCCCCAGCATTTT
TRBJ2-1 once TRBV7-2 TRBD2 CASSQKGLAVPGYEQFF TGTGCCAGCAGCCAGAAGGGACTAGCGGTTCCCGGGTATGAGCAGTTCTTC
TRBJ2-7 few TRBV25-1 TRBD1 CASSQTGTVFSYEQYF TGTGCCAGCAGCCAAACCGGGACAGTGTTCTCCTACGAGCAGTACTTC
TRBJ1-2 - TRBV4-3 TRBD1 CASSQEGWTGNYGYTF TGCGCCAGCAGCCAAGAAGGTTGGACAGGGAACTATGGCTACACCTTC
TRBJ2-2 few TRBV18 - CASSDTQGTGELFF TGTGCCAGCTCGGATACGCAGGGAACCGGGGAGCTGTTTTTT
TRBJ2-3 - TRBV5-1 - CASSLEQVTDTQYF TGCGCCAGCAGCTTGGAGCAGGTCACAGATACGCAGTATTTT
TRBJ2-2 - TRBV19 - CASSRAVTGELFF TGTGCCAGTAGCCGAGCGGTCACCGGGGAGCTGTTTTTT
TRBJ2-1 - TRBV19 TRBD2 CASSIGLADYNEQFF TGTGCCAGTAGTATTGGTCTAGCGGACTACAATGAGCAGTTCTTC
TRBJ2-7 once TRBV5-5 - CASSLVTSIRAYEQYF TGTGCCAGCAGCTTGGTAACTAGCATACGAGCCTACGAGCAGTACTTC
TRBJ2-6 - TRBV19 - CASSNGGSGANVLTF TGTGCCAGTAGTAATGGGGGCTCTGGGGCCAACGTCCTGACTTTC
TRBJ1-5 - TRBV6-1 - CASSEDGRSQHF TGTGCCAGCAGTGAAGATGGACGGTCGCAGCATTTT
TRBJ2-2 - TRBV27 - CASTGYANTGELFF TGTGCCAGCACGGGTTACGCGAACACCGGGGAGCTGTTTTTT
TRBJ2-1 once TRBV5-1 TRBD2 CASRREIAGGQHEQFF TGCGCCAGCAGACGCGAAATAGCGGGAGGGCAGCATGAGCAGTTCTTC
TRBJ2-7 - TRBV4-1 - CASSQEIYEQYF TGCGCCAGCAGCCAAGAGATTTACGAGCAGTACTTC
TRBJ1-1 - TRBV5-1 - CASSLVQGMNTEAFF TGCGCCAGCAGCTTGGTGCAGGGAATGAACACTGAAGCTTTCTTT
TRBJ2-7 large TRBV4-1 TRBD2 CASSQHSGASYEQYF TGCGCCAGCAGCCAACACAGCGGGGCCTCCTACGAGCAGTACTTC
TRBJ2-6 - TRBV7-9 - CASSLGIADSFSGANVLTF TGTGCCAGCAGCTTAGGGATTGCGGATTCCTTCTCTGGGGCCAACGTCCTGACTTTC
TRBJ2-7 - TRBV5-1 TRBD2 CASSLSGGPYEQYF TGCGCCAGCAGCTTGTCGGGAGGGCCCTACGAGCAGTACTTC
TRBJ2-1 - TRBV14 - CASSDLGDEQFF TGTGCCAGCAGCGATTTGGGGGATGAGCAGTTCTTC
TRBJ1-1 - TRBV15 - CATNSGETEAFF TGTGCCACCAACTCAGGGGAGACTGAAGCTTTCTTT